The next 8 T cell receptor beta chains were all read from a single sample in a study of CD8 T cells in Susac syndrome. The authors reverse transcribed 0.5 to 1 ug RNA with random hexamers. TCRdb re-called the immunoSEQ multiplex PCR reads through MiXCR, storing one row per CDR3 protein. The sample records 25,000 to 30,000 distinct CDR3 sequences, 85% to 95% being singletons. Source material: CD8+ T cells from PBMCs. These receptors all stem from a human donor in good health.

V and J are TRBV24-1 and TRBJ2-1, with 7 nucleotides matching TRBD2. J lost 5 bases, V lost 4 bases, and 16 bases had no gene match. The CDR3 is 18 amino acids. From germline, CDR1 is KGHDR and CDR2 SFDVKD. The CDR3: CATSDRPVYGGSHNEQFF. The DNA of the CDR3 is TGTGCCACCAGTGACCGCCCTGTGTACGGGGGGTCACACAATGAGCAGTTCTTC.

The count of this clonotype is one. The chain couples TRBV7-9 to TRBJ1-1, with D unclear. Trimming shortened V by 1 base and J by 2 bases, and 8 bases separated the two germline ends. This CDR3 comprises 14 residues. Germline V gene data show CDR1 as SEHNR and CDR2 as FQNEAQ (reference sequence). The CDR3 DNA reads as TGTGCCAGCAGCTTAGGTGGGATCAACACTGAAGCTTTCTTT. This gives the protein CASSLGGINTEAFF.

The rearrangement joins TRBV20-1 to TRBJ2-1; no definite D call. CDR1 is DFQATT and CDR2 is SNEGSKA in the germline V gene (reference sequence). The germline V and J ends were trimmed by 6 bases and 8 bases, with 8 bases remaining between them. The CDR3 consists of 10 residues. CDR3 sequence reads: CSAQNDEQFF. The CDR3 DNA reads as TGCAGTGCCCAAAATGATGAGCAGTTCTTC.

The chain couples TRBV4-1 to TRBJ2-4; D is undetermined. Germline V gene data show CDR1 as MGHRA and CDR2 as YSYEKL. Trimming shortened V by 3 bases and J by 8 bases, and 20 bases separated the two germline ends. This CDR3 has 16 residues. In DNA, the CDR3 is TGCGCCAGCAGCCAGGTGCCGAGACTGAGTAATGACATTCAGTACTTC. This sequence encodes CASSQVPRLSNDIQYF.

This clonotype was seen a handful of times. The rearrangement links TRBV11-2 to TRBJ2-7; a weak D match, TRBD2 (6 bases). Trimming shortened V by 3 bases and J by 2 bases, and 14 bases separated the two germline ends. This CDR3 is 15 amino acids long. Germline CDR1 SGHAT, CDR2 FQNNGV. CDR3 amino acids: CASSLGGLNTYEQYF. For the CDR3, the DNA is TGTGCCAGCAGCTTGGGGGGTCTGAATACCTACGAGCAGTACTTC.

Concerning this clonotype: At one of its ends the junction is not consistent with the germline gene, which may arise from a read error. V and J are TRBV29-1 and TRBJ2-6, with TRBD1 identical over 7 bases. The CDR3 length is 18 residues. Germline V gives CDR1 SQVTM, CDR2 ANQGSEA. Here the CDR3 reads CSVEDRVLDSSGANVLNF. DNA of the CDR3: TGCAGCGTGGAAGACAGGGTTTTAGATTCCTCTGGGGCCAACGTCCTGAATTTC.

The CDR3 sequence is CSVTGTGFYGYTF. The DNA of the CDR3 is TGCAGCGTAACGGGGACAGGGTTCTATGGCTACACCTTC. J is TRBJ1-2 and V is TRBV29-1, with TRBD1 matching 9 bases. This CDR3 is 13 amino acids long. Germline CDR1 reads SQVTM; CDR2 reads ANQGSEA. V lost 6 bases and J lost 4; bases outside the gene matches: 6.

The J gene is TRBJ1-2, the V gene TRBV2, with D tentatively TRBD1 (6 bases). Trimming shortened V by 3 bases and J by 2 bases, and 10 bases separated the two germline ends. Germline V gene lookup returns CDR1 SNHLY and CDR2 FYNNEI. CDR3 size: 14 residues. The CDR3 loop reads CASSEGDRNYGYTF. CDR3 DNA sequence: TGTGCCAGCAGTGAGGGCGACAGGAACTATGGCTACACCTTC.